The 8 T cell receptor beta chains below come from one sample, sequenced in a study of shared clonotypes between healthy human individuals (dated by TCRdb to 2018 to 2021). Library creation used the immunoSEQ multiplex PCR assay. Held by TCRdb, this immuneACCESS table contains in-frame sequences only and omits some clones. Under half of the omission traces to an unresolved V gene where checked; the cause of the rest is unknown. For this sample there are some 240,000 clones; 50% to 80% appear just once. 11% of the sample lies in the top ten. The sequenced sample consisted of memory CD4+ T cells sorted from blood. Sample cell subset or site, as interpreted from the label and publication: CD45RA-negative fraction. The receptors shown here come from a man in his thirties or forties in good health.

The CDR3 protein is CASSPVKVAIHYNEQFF. The CDR3 DNA follows: TGTGCCAGCAGCCCAGTCAAAGTGGCGATCCACTACAATGAGCAGTTCTTC. This rearrangement joins TRBV11-2 to TRBJ2-1; unclear D gene. The CDR3 sequence is 17 residues long. The germline V gene encodes CDR1 SGHAT and CDR2 FQNNGV. V dropped 5 bases and J dropped 3 bases, with 20 bases sitting between them.

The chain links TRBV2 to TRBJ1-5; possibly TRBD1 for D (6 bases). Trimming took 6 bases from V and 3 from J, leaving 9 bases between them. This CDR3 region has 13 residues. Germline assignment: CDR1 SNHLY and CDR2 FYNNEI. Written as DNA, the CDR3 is TGTGCCAGCAGAGGACAGAACAATCAGCCCCAGCATTTT. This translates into CASRGQNNQPQHF.

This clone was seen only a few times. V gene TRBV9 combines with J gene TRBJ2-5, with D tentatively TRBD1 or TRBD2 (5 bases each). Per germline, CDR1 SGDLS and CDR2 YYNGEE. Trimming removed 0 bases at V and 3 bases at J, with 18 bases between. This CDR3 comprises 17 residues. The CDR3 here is CASSVAWGFSGEETQYF. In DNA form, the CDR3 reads TGTGCCAGCAGCGTAGCTTGGGGCTTTTCCGGGGAAGAGACCCAGTACTTC. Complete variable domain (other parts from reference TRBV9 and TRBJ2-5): DSGVTQTPKHLITATGQRVTLRCSPRSGDLSVYWYQQSLDQGLQFLIQYYNGEERAKGNILERFSAQQFPDLHSELNLSSLELGDSALYFCASSVAWGFSGEETQYFGPGTRLLVL.

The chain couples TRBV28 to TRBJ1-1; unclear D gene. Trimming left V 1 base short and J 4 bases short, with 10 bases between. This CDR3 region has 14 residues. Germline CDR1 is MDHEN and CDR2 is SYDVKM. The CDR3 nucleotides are TGTGCCAGCAGTTTATTCACAAACCCCACTGAAGCTTTCTTT. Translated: CASSLFTNPTEAFF.

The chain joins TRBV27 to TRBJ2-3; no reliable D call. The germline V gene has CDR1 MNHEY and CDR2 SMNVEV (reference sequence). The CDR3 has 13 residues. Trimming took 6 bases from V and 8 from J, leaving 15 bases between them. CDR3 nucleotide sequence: TGTGCCAGCAGGTGGCATGGTTCAGTTACGCAGTATTTT. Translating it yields CASRWHGSVTQYF.

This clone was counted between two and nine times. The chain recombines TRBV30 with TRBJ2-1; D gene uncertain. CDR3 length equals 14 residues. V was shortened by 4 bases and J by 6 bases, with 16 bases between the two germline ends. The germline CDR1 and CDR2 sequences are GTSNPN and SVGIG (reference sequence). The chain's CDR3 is CAWTLLGLGNEQFF. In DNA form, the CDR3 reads TGTGCCTGGACCTTACTGGGGTTGGGCAATGAGCAGTTCTTC. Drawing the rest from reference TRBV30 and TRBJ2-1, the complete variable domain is SQTIHQWPATLVQPVGSPLSLECTVEGTSNPNLYWYRQAAGRGLQLLFYSVGIGQISSEVPQNLSASRPQDRQFILSSKKLLLSDSGFYLCAWTLLGLGNEQFFGPGTRLTVL.

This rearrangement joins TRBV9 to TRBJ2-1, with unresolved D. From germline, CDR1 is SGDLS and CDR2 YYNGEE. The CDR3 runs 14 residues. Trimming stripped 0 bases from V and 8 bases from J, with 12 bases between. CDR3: CASSVERFRDEQFF. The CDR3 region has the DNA TGTGCCAGCAGCGTAGAAAGGTTTAGGGATGAGCAGTTCTTC. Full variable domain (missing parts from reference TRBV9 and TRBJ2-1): DSGVTQTPKHLITATGQRVTLRCSPRSGDLSVYWYQQSLDQGLQFLIQYYNGEERAKGNILERFSAQQFPDLHSELNLSSLELGDSALYFCASSVERFRDEQFFGPGTRLTVL.

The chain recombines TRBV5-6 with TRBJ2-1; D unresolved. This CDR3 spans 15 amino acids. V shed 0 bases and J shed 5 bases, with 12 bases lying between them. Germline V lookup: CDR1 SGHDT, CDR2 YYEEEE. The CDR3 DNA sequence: TGTGCCAGCAGCTTGGCCGGCGTTCCCGACAATGAGCAGTTCTTC. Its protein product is CASSLAGVPDNEQFF.